A selection of T cell receptor beta chains follows, all from one sample in a study of T cell clones after liver transplantation. Profiling relied on immunoSEQ multiplex PCR, and the TCRdb table lists in-frame clones only, not all of them. The table shows roughly 80,000 clones, with roughly 85% occurring only once. Sample: CD4+ T cells from blood, taken at the 22-month timepoint. These receptors were obtained from a human patient who received a liver transplant. Part of the T cell pool may stem from the graft donor. Each CDR3 is given with its conserved first and last residue. D genes are given only for firm matches. Not all rows give a size; the values are once, few, many and, for expanded clones, a class.

TRBV2,-,-,TRBJ2-2,CASSYRDPSKTGELFF,TGTGCCAGCAGTTACCGGGACCCAAGTAAAACCGGGGAGCTGTTTTTT
TRBV6-6,-,-,TRBJ2-3,CASVDGTDTQYF,TGTGCCAGCGTCGATGGCACAGATACGCAGTATTTT
TRBV27,-,-,TRBJ2-5,CASSPRLVFETQYF,TGTGCCAGCAGTCCACGACTAGTATTTGAGACCCAGTACTTC
TRBV2,-,-,TRBJ2-5,CASSASVSQETQYF,TGTGCCAGCAGTGCTAGCGTCTCTCAAGAGACCCAGTACTTC
TRBV19,TRBD1,once,TRBJ1-1,CASSTGTGVSFF,TGTGCCAGTAGTACCGGGACAGGGGTGTCTTTCTTT
TRBV10-3,-,-,TRBJ1-1,CAIGRDNKNTEAFF,TGTGCCATCGGAAGAGACAATAAGAACACTGAAGCTTTCTTT
TRBV7-2,-,-,TRBJ2-7,CASSLFSYEQYF,TGTGCCAGCAGCTTATTCTCCTACGAGCAGTACTTC
TRBV28,-,-,TRBJ2-4,CASSLGQNIQYF,TGTGCCAGCAGTTTAGGCCAAAACATTCAGTACTTC
TRBV13,-,once,TRBJ1-6,CASSLRQVSPLHF,TGTGCCAGCAGCTTAAGACAGGTTTCACCCCTCCACTTT
TRBV9,-,-,TRBJ2-5,CASSGTEETQYF,TGTGCCAGCAGCGGGACAGAAGAGACCCAGTACTTC
TRBV11-2,-,-,TRBJ2-1,CASSKTLGATYNEQFF,TGTGCCAGCAGCAAAACCCTAGGCGCTACGTACAATGAGCAGTTCTTC
TRBV5-5,TRBD1,-,TRBJ1-3,CASSLVFLQGASDTIYF,TGTGCCAGCAGCTTGGTTTTTCTACAGGGGGCCTCGGACACCATATATTTT
TRBV12-5,-,-,TRBJ1-6,CASGWTADLNSPLHF,TGTGCTAGTGGATGGACGGCGGATCTAAATTCACCCCTCCACTTT
TRBV7-3,TRBD2,-,TRBJ2-1,CASSAASGGYNEQFF,TGTGCCAGCAGCGCCGCTAGCGGGGGATACAATGAGCAGTTCTTC
TRBV19,TRBD2,-,TRBJ2-2,CASIQQAGASGELFF,TGTGCCAGTATCCAACAAGCGGGAGCTTCCGGGGAGCTGTTTTTT
TRBV2,-,-,TRBJ2-5,CASSETNQETQYF,TGTGCCAGCAGTGAGACAAACCAAGAGACCCAGTACTTC
TRBV28,TRBD1,-,TRBJ2-2,CASEGAPGELFF,TGTGCCAGCGAGGGGGCCCCCGGGGAGCTGTTTTTT
TRBV9,-,-,TRBJ2-1,CASSVEGLSSYNEQFF,TGTGCCAGCAGCGTAGAAGGCTTAAGCTCCTACAATGAGCAGTTCTTC
TRBV19,-,-,TRBJ2-4,CASTGLENIQYF,TGTGCCAGTACGGGACTTGAAAACATTCAGTACTTC
TRBV5-1,-,-,TRBJ2-1,CASTLGGPYNEQFF,TGCGCCAGCACTTTGGGGGGGCCGTACAATGAGCAGTTCTTC
TRBV14,-,few,TRBJ2-2,CASSSSRSGELFF,TGTGCCAGCAGCTCGAGCCGGTCCGGGGAGCTGTTTTTT
TRBV6-5,-,few,TRBJ1-1,CASGQRMNTEAFF,TGTGCCAGCGGGCAGAGGATGAACACTGAAGCTTTCTTT
TRBV27,TRBD2,few,TRBJ2-1,CASSSRGTSGRGDEQFF,TGTGCCAGCAGCTCGAGGGGGACTAGCGGGAGAGGCGATGAGCAGTTCTTC
TRBV11-2,-,once,TRBJ2-6,CASSSFARGSFSGANVLTF,TGTGCCAGCAGCTCCTTCGCCCGGGGCAGTTTCTCTGGGGCCAACGTCCTGACTTTC
TRBV28,TRBD1,-,TRBJ1-5,CASSLSTGGRQPQHF,TGTGCCAGCAGTTTGAGCACAGGGGGTCGCCAGCCCCAGCATTTT
TRBV5-5,-,few,TRBJ1-2,CASSLTYNTYGYTF,TGTGCCAGCAGCTTGACGTACAATACCTATGGCTACACCTTC
TRBV6-1,TRBD1,-,TRBJ1-2,CASSEPHGTVETGYTF,TGTGCCAGCAGTGAACCCCACGGGACAGTTGAGACTGGCTACACCTTC
TRBV27,-,-,TRBJ2-6,CASSPRVGANVLTF,TGTGCCAGCAGTCCCCGAGTGGGGGCCAACGTCCTGACTTTC
TRBV6-5,-,-,TRBJ1-4,CASSYSRTATNEKLFF,TGTGCCAGCAGTTACTCGAGGACAGCAACTAATGAAAAACTGTTTTTT
TRBV18,-,few,TRBJ1-3,CASSTQGNTIYF,TGTGCCAGCTCAACTCAGGGGAACACCATATATTTT
TRBV7-2,-,-,TRBJ2-7,CASSFLRGGGEQYF,TGTGCCAGCAGCTTTTTGAGAGGAGGCGGCGAGCAGTACTTC
TRBV6-1,TRBD1,once,TRBJ1-5,CASSPQGVQPQHF,TGTGCCAGCAGTCCACAGGGGGTGCAGCCCCAGCATTTT
TRBV5-1,-,-,TRBJ1-1,CASSGRTEAFF,TGCGCCAGCAGCGGACGAACTGAAGCTTTCTTT
TRBV6-6,-,-,TRBJ2-5,CASSYSGDHRETQYF,TGTGCCAGCAGTTACTCCGGGGACCATAGAGAGACCCAGTACTTC
TRBV6-1,-,medium-sized,TRBJ2-1,CASRTELSSYNEQFF,TGTGCCAGCAGGACGGAGCTGAGCTCCTACAATGAGCAGTTCTTC
TRBV28,TRBD2,-,TRBJ2-2,CASSPGTRGNTGELFF,TGTGCCAGCAGTCCCGGGACTAGAGGGAACACCGGGGAGCTGTTTTTT
TRBV7-2,-,-,TRBJ1-5,CASSPHEGSGQPQHF,TGTGCCAGCAGCCCCCACGAGGGGTCGGGGCAGCCCCAGCATTTT
TRBV19,-,-,TRBJ2-5,CASSSPQETQYF,TGTGCCAGTTCCTCCCCCCAAGAGACCCAGTACTTC
TRBV7-3,TRBD1,-,TRBJ2-2,CASSLSRGRGTGELFF,TGTGCCAGCAGCTTATCCCGGGGCAGGGGGACCGGGGAGCTGTTTTTT
TRBV29-1,-,-,TRBJ2-3,CSHIQGNTDTQYF,TGCAGTCATATACAGGGAAACACAGATACGCAGTATTTT
TRBV15,-,-,TRBJ2-1,CATSLSGDEQFF,TGTGCCACCAGCCTTTCTGGGGATGAGCAGTTCTTC
TRBV7-2,TRBD1,-,TRBJ1-5,CASSLGTGKPPQHF,TGTGCCAGCAGCTTAGGGACAGGAAAGCCGCCCCAGCATTTT
TRBV5-6,-,-,TRBJ1-4,CASSQTPGTFATNEKLFF,TGTGCCAGCAGCCAAACACCCGGGACATTTGCAACTAATGAAAAACTGTTTTTT
TRBV18,TRBD2,-,TRBJ2-1,CASSPGLAGQNNEQFF,TGTGCCAGCTCACCAGGGCTAGCGGGACAGAACAATGAGCAGTTCTTC
TRBV6-1,-,-,TRBJ1-6,CASSELQNNSPLHF,TGTGCCAGCAGTGAACTGCAGAATAATTCACCCCTCCACTTT
TRBV2,-,-,TRBJ1-1,CASSDTGAEAFF,TGTGCCAGCAGTGATACCGGCGCTGAAGCTTTCTTT
TRBV7-9,-,-,TRBJ2-7,CASSPGQAHWYF,TGTGCCAGCAGCCCGGGACAAGCGCATTGGTACTTC
TRBV30,-,-,TRBJ2-3,CASQKEGGTDTQYF,TGTGCCTCCCAGAAGGAAGGGGGCACAGATACGCAGTATTTT
TRBV15,-,-,TRBJ2-5,CATSRDRGRETQYF,TGTGCCACCAGCAGGGACCGGGGGAGGGAGACCCAGTACTTC
TRBV6-6,-,-,TRBJ1-5,CATLPGRGPNQPQHF,TGTGCCACCCTTCCAGGGCGCGGGCCCAATCAGCCCCAGCATTTT
TRBV11-1,TRBD1,once,TRBJ1-1,CASSAGQGNTEAFF,TGTGCCAGCAGCGCGGGACAGGGGAACACTGAAGCTTTCTTT
TRBV19,TRBD2,-,TRBJ2-2,CASSPGRASGYTGELFF,TGTGCCAGTAGCCCTGGGCGGGCTAGCGGCTACACCGGGGAGCTGTTTTTT